The 26 T cell receptor beta chains in this list originate from one sample, sequenced in a study of T cells in Graves' hyperthyroidism and ophthalmopathy. Researchers amplified the TCR beta CDR3 regions from RNA transcripts. First-round RT-PCR with HTBI primers amplified the TCR CDR3 region. TCRdb analysed the multiplex PCR reads with MiXCR anew, one entry per CDR3 protein. Among 550,000 to 700,000 distinct CDR3 sequences listed, roughly 46% were seen once. What was sequenced was peripheral blood or thyroid tissue (not recorded which). These receptors were taken from an adult woman with Graves' disease, either hyperthyroidism or ophthalmopathy (not recorded which).

The chain uses TRBV7-2 and TRBJ2-2; 14 bases align to TRBD2. After removal of 2 bases from V and 3 bases from J, the junction contained 5 bases not matched to a gene. The CDR3 extends over 18 amino acids. The germline V gene encodes CDR1 SGHTA and CDR2 FQGNSA. The CDR3 spells CASSLRGLAGGHTGELFF. The DNA for the CDR3 is TGTGCCAGCAGCTTAAGAGGACTAGCGGGAGGTCACACCGGGGAGCTGTTTTTT. Variable domain in full (rest from reference TRBV7-2 and TRBJ2-2): GAGVSQSPSNKVTEKGKDVELRCDPISGHTALYWYRQSLGQGLEFLIYFQGNSAPDKSGLPSDRFSAERTGGSVSTLTIQRTQQEDSAVYLCASSLRGLAGGHTGELFFGEGSRLTVL.

V is TRBV5-1 and J is TRBJ1-2; D not resolved. In germline, CDR1 is SGHRS, CDR2 YFSETQ. V dropped 4 bases and J dropped 8 bases, with 21 bases sitting between them. The CDR3 length is 15 residues. The CDR3 sequence is CASSIGRERLAGYTF. CDR3 bases: TGCGCCAGCAGCATTGGTCGCGAAAGACTCGCGGGCTACACCTTC.

This clonotype occurred once. The genes are TRBV7-9 and TRBJ2-5, with D unresolved. With 1 base removed from V and 4 bases from J, the gap between germline ends came to 10 bases. Germline loops: CDR1 SEHNR, CDR2 FQNEAQ (reference sequence). CDR3 size: 14 residues. Here the CDR3 DNA reads TGTGCCAGCAGCTTAGGCGGAGTCACAGAGACCCAGTACTTC. This translates into CASSLGGVTETQYF. Complete variable domain (other parts from reference TRBV7-9 and TRBJ2-5): DTGVSQNPRHKITKRGQNVTFRCDPISEHNRLYWYRQTLGQGPEFLTYFQNEAQLEKSRLLSDRFSAERPKGSFSTLEIQRTEQGDSAMYLCASSLGGVTETQYFGPGTRLLVL.

The genes are TRBV4-3 and TRBJ1-6; the D gene is possibly TRBD1 (6 bases). Looked up from germline, CDR1 is LGHNA and CDR2 is YSLEER. The CDR3 runs 13 residues. The V end was cut by 0 bases, the J end by 12 bases, with 9 bases between. DNA of the CDR3: TGCGCCAGCAGCCAAGAAGGGGGAGGACCCCTCCACTTT. This encodes CASSQEGGGPLHF.

As concerns this clonotype: The junction departs from germline at one end; a sequencing error may be responsible. The CDR3 spells CACSVGGRGLGRHEQYF. CDR3 nucleotides: TGTGCCTGCAGCGTGGGAGGTAGGGGGCTAGGTCGTCACGAGCAGTACTTC. The chain combines TRBV11-1 with TRBJ2-7, with D tentatively TRBD1 (7 bases). CDR3 length equals 17 residues. CDR1 and CDR2 (germline): SGHAT, FQDESV (reference sequence).

This sequence joins TRBV11-2 and TRBJ2-6, with TRBD1 matching 8 bases. Germline CDR1 SGHAT, CDR2 FQNNGV. The CDR3 loop spans 21 amino acids. V dropped 4 bases and J dropped 0; count of bases not matched to a gene: 17. The CDR3: CASSSPYTGTGHSSGANVLTF. DNA of the CDR3: TGTGCCAGCAGCTCGCCTTATACCGGGACAGGTCACAGCTCTGGGGCCAACGTCCTGACTTTC.

This chain connects TRBV7-8 to TRBJ1-6, with TRBD1 as a possible D gene (6 bases). Germline assignment: CDR1 SGHVS and CDR2 FQNEAQ. This CDR3 comprises 14 residues. Deletions cut 1 base from V and 10 bases from J, with 11 bases between. For the CDR3, the DNA is TGTGCCAGCAGCTTAGGATGGGGGCAATCACCCCTCCACTTT. The encoded protein is CASSLGWGQSPLHF.

This clonotype has a count of ten or more. V usage is TRBV11-2 and J usage is TRBJ1-1; D is unresolved. The CDR3 length is 14 residues. Germline CDR1 is SGHAT and CDR2 is FQNNGV. V was trimmed by 5 bases and J by 4 bases, leaving 14 bases between them. The CDR3 loop reads CASSPRAARTEAFF. The CDR3 DNA follows: TGTGCCAGCAGCCCAAGGGCAGCCCGCACTGAAGCTTTCTTT. Together with reference TRBV11-2 and TRBJ1-1, the CDR3 gives the full variable domain: EAGVAQSPRYKIIEKRQSVAFWCNPISGHATLYWYQQILGQGPKLLIQFQNNGVVDDSQLPKDRFSAERLKGVDSTLKIQPAKLEDSAVYLCASSPRAARTEAFFGQGTRLTVV.

About this clonotype itself: A read error is possible here, since a much larger clone lies one base away. The chain joins TRBV12-3 or TRBV12-4 to TRBJ2-2; possible D gene TRBD2, 6 bases. CDR3 length equals 14 residues. CDR3 sequence: CAIRQAPNTGGLFF. The DNA for the CDR3 is TGTGCCATACGACAAGCTCCCAACACCGGGGGGCTGTTTTTT.

The CDR3 nucleotides are TGTGCCAGCACCCCGTGGGGAGAGGCGAACACTGAAGCTTTCTTT. Protein sequence: CASTPWGEANTEAFF. This chain links TRBV7-2 with TRBJ1-1; D gene unclear. CDR1 is SGHTA, CDR2 FQGNSA, per germline. V was trimmed by 7 bases and J by 1 base, leaving 16 bases between them. There are 15 residues in the CDR3.

The sample holds a few counts of this clonotype. The V gene is TRBV29-1, the J gene TRBJ1-2; D uncertain. Trimming removed 7 bases at V and 7 bases at J, with 13 bases between. Germline CDR1 SQVTM, CDR2 ANQGSEA. The CDR3 is made up of 11 amino acids. The CDR3 region has the DNA TGCAGCGCTCCGGTGCTGGGTGGCTACACCTTC. Its protein product is CSAPVLGGYTF.

In this sample, this clonotype turned up a few times. The chain couples TRBV20-1 to TRBJ1-2; TRBD1 might be the D (6 bases). This CDR3 has 12 amino acids. CDR1 is DFQATT, CDR2 SNEGSKA, per germline (reference sequence). V was shortened by 5 bases and J by 8 bases, with 15 bases between the two germline ends. The CDR3 loop reads CSARGADVGYTF. The CDR3 DNA reads as TGCAGTGCTCGGGGGGCCGATGTAGGCTACACCTTC.

This clonotype was picked up a small number of times. CDR3 sequence reads: CASSFRGPLETQYF. Written as DNA, the CDR3 is TGTGCCAGCAGTTTCCGGGGCCCGTTAGAGACCCAGTACTTC. The genes are TRBV2 and TRBJ2-5, with D possibly being TRBD1 or TRBD2 (5 bases each). With 5 bases removed from V and 4 bases from J, the gap between germline ends came to 14 bases. This CDR3 is 14 amino acids long. Germline loops: CDR1 SNHLY, CDR2 FYNNEI. Based on the CDR3 plus reference TRBV2 and TRBJ2-5, the full variable domain is EPEVTQTPSHQVTQMGQEVILRCVPISNHLYFYWYRQILGQKVEFLVSFYNNEISEKSEIFDDQFSVERPDGSNFTLKIRSTKLEDSAMYFCASSFRGPLETQYFGPGTRLLVL.

This clonotype was seen at least ten times. The chain has TRBV20-1 and TRBJ2-5; TRBD2 is a possible D gene (6 bases). CDR1 DFQATT and CDR2 SNEGSKA come from the germline V gene (reference sequence). This CDR3 has 13 amino acids. With 5 bases removed from V and 2 bases from J, the gap between germline ends came to 12 bases. CDR3 DNA sequence: TGCAGTGCTCCCGGCGGGACTCAAGAGACCCAGTACTTC. Its protein product is CSAPGGTQETQYF.

As regards this clonotype: At one of its ends the junction is not consistent with the germline gene, which may arise from a read error. This chain joins TRBV5-1 and TRBJ2-7; possibly TRBD2 for D (6 bases). Germline CDR1 is SGHRS and CDR2 is YFSETQ. The CDR3 consists of 13 residues. The CDR3 DNA follows: TGTGCCAGCAGCGGAGGGACTTCCTACGAGCAGTACTTC. It encodes CASSGGTSYEQYF.

V usage is TRBV2 and J usage is TRBJ2-7, with a weak D call TRBD1 (6 bases). The CDR3 spans 16 residues. Germline CDR1 SNHLY, CDR2 FYNNEI. The V end lost 0 bases, the J end lost 2 bases, and 14 bases lay between the germline ends. The CDR3 here is CASSEAGGFGPYEQYF. CDR3 coding DNA: TGTGCCAGCAGTGAAGCTGGGGGCTTTGGGCCCTACGAGCAGTACTTC.

This clonotype was found many times. This chain links TRBV4-1 with TRBJ1-2; D unresolved. CDR1 is MGHRA and CDR2 is YSYEKL in the germline V gene. CDR3 length equals 12 residues. The ends were cut back, 1 base at V and 8 bases at J, with 8 bases in the middle. The CDR3 spells CASSQVLGGYTF. The CDR3 nucleotides read TGCGCCAGCAGCCAAGTTCTAGGAGGCTACACCTTC.

The CDR3 protein is CASSFRWVDVGYTF. CDR3 in DNA: TGTGCCAGCAGCTTCCGTTGGGTAGACGTGGGCTACACCTTC. The gene calls are TRBV7-3 and TRBJ1-2; D not resolved. V lost 3 bases, J lost 8 bases, and 16 bases lay in between. The CDR3 spans 14 residues. Looked up from germline, CDR1 is SGHTA and CDR2 is FQGTGA.

The chain recombines TRBV7-8 with TRBJ2-7, with TRBD1 matching over 7 bases. CDR1 and CDR2 (germline): SGHVS, FQNEAQ. The length of the CDR3 is 14 residues. V lost 6 bases and J lost 0; bases outside the gene matches: 5. This CDR3 reads CASRGTGVSYEQYF. The CDR3 nucleotides are TGTGCCAGCAGGGGCACAGGGGTCTCCTACGAGCAGTACTTC.

A word on this clonotype: A junction end diverges from the germline sequence, so it may reflect a read error. The rearrangement links TRBV29-1 to TRBJ2-7; D is perhaps TRBD1 (5 bases). Germline CDR1 reads SQVTM; CDR2 reads ANQGSEA. The CDR3 has 12 amino acids. The CDR3 DNA reads as TGCAGCGTTGAGGCCCAGGGTTACGAGCAATGCTTC. Its protein product is CSVEAQGYEQCF.

A word on this clonotype: A read error is likely, as this CDR3 ends without the conserved phenylalanine or tryptophan. The chain joins TRBV20-1 to TRBJ2-5; 7 bases line up with TRBD1. The CDR3 extends over 12 amino acids. Germline V gene lookup returns CDR1 DFQATT and CDR2 SNEGSKA (reference sequence). V shed 3 bases and J 5 bases; nucleotides not matched to a gene: 3. The DNA for the CDR3 is TGCAGTGCTAGGACAGGGCAGGAGACCCAGTACGTC. It codes for CSARTGQETQYV.

This clonotype was counted a few times. The DNA of the CDR3 is TGTGCCAGCAGCTTAGGTTTAGGGGAGCAGTTCTTC. Translating it yields CASSLGLGEQFF. V is TRBV11-2 and J is TRBJ2-1, with D hard to call. V was shortened by 1 base and J by 10 bases, with 8 bases between the two germline ends. The CDR3 has 12 residues. The germline gives CDR1 SGHAT, CDR2 FQNNGV. Together with reference TRBV11-2 and TRBJ2-1, the CDR3 gives the full variable domain: EAGVAQSPRYKIIEKRQSVAFWCNPISGHATLYWYQQILGQGPKLLIQFQNNGVVDDSQLPKDRFSAERLKGVDSTLKIQPAKLEDSAVYLCASSLGLGEQFFGPGTRLTVL.

The chain uses TRBV12-3 or TRBV12-4 and TRBJ2-7, with TRBD1 matching 9 bases. The CDR3 length is 13 residues. V shed 7 bases, J shed 5 bases, and the junction held 6 bases outside the gene matches. The CDR3 DNA is TGTGCCAGCATGGGACAGGGAGGTGACGAGCAGTACTTC. It encodes CASMGQGGDEQYF.

V and J are TRBV10-3 and TRBJ2-7; 10 bases line up with TRBD1. CDR1 and CDR2 from the germline V gene are ENHRY and SYGVKD. The V segment lost 6 bases and the J segment 6 bases; nucleotides outside the gene matches: 11. This CDR3 is 15 amino acids long. CDR3 in amino acids: CAIRPGTGAPSEQYF. CDR3 nucleotides: TGTGCCATCAGACCCGGGACAGGGGCACCCTCCGAGCAGTACTTC.

This clonotype has at least ten counts. The V call is TRBV7-9, the J call TRBJ2-2; D call uncertain. The length of the CDR3 is 13 residues. Germline V CDR1 and CDR2: SEHNR, FQNEAQ (reference sequence). Trimming took 1 base from V and 4 from J, leaving 4 bases between them. The CDR3 sequence: CASSLETTGELFF. The DNA of the CDR3 is TGTGCCAGCAGCTTAGAAACCACCGGGGAGCTGTTTTTT.

The chain couples TRBV29-1 to TRBJ2-7; TRBD1 agrees at 8 bases. Losses at the gene ends were 5 bases for V and 2 bases for J; bases not matched to a gene: 8. The CDR3 has 14 amino acids. Germline V lookup: CDR1 SQVTM, CDR2 ANQGSEA. The CDR3, as DNA: TGCAGCGTTCAATCGACAGGGGTAACCTACGAGCAGTACTTC. Translation gives CSVQSTGVTYEQYF.